The 25 T cell receptor beta chains given below trace back to one sample, sequenced in a study of PD-L1 blockade in urothelial cancer. Assay: immunoSEQ multiplex PCR; the TCRdb copy retains only in-frame clones and omits some. The sample has roughly 42,000 clones, roughly four fifths seen once. The sequences come from PBMCs, collected around atezolizumab (anti-PD-L1) treatment. These receptors were taken from a man in his 70s with urothelial cancer.

The chain is built from TRBV19 and TRBJ1-5; 7 positions match TRBD1. V lost 5 bases and J lost 2; bases outside the gene matches: 6. This CDR3 comprises 15 residues. Germline lookup yields CDR1 LNHDA and CDR2 SQIVND (reference sequence). The CDR3 bases are TGTGCCAGTAGTTGGGGGCAGGGGGGCAATCAGCCCCAGCATTTT. It translates to CASSWGQGGNQPQHF. The full variable domain, rest sourced from reference TRBV19 and TRBJ1-5, is DGGITQSPKYLFRKEGQNVTLSCEQNLNHDAMYWYRQDPGQGLRLIYYSQIVNDFQKGDIAEGYSVSREKKESFPLTVTSAQKNPTAFYLCASSWGQGGNQPQHFGDGTRLSIL.

The chain is built from TRBV10-3 and TRBJ1-2; 9 bases are a match to TRBD1. Trimming removed 6 bases from V and 4 bases from J; junction bases left unmatched: 6. Germline V CDR1 and CDR2: ENHRY, SYGVKD. This CDR3 is built from 14 residues. The CDR3 coding sequence is TGTGCCATCAGCGGGACAGGGCGCCTCTATGGCTACACCTTC. Translating gives CAISGTGRLYGYTF.

This clone appeared once. In DNA, the CDR3 is TGCGCCAGCAGTGCTTCGGTGGGGCAGGGGTCTGCTGAAGCTTTCTTT. Its translation is CASSASVGQGSAEAFF. This chain uses TRBV5-1 with TRBJ1-1, with a weak D call TRBD1 (6 bases). CDR3 length: 16 amino acids. V lost 5 bases, J lost 6 bases, and 23 bases lay in between. Germline lookup yields CDR1 SGHRS and CDR2 YFSETQ. The full variable domain, its missing parts supplied by reference TRBV5-1 and TRBJ1-1, is KAGVTQTPRYLIKTRGQQVTLSCSPISGHRSVSWYQQTPGQGLQFLFEYFSETQRNKGNFPGRFSGRQFSNSRSEMNVSTLELGDSALYLCASSASVGQGSAEAFFGQGTRLTVV.

In its sample, this clone was seen a few times. The rearrangement links TRBV7-9 to TRBJ2-1; TRBD2 agrees at 13 bases. CDR1 SEHNR and CDR2 FQNEAQ come from the germline V gene (reference sequence). The CDR3 is made up of 16 amino acids. The V and J ends lost 2 bases and 7 bases, in that order; junction bases with no gene match: 5. CDR3 protein: CASSLTSGRAWNEQFF. The DNA for the CDR3 is TGTGCCAGCAGCTTAACTAGCGGGAGGGCCTGGAATGAGCAGTTCTTC.

The chain recombines TRBV2 with TRBJ2-7; TRBD1 matches 9 bases. Germline assignment: CDR1 SNHLY and CDR2 FYNNEI. Losses at the gene ends were 1 base for V and 5 bases for J; bases not matched to a gene: 3. The CDR3 contains 14 residues. This chain's CDR3 is CASSEEGQGNEQYF. In DNA, the CDR3 is TGTGCCAGCAGTGAAGAGGGACAGGGTAACGAGCAGTACTTC.

This chain connects TRBV7-2 to TRBJ1-5, with TRBD1 matching 8 bases. After removal of 2 bases from V and 3 bases from J, the junction contained 6 bases not matched to a gene. This CDR3 spans 16 amino acids. CDR1 is SGHTA and CDR2 is FQGNSA in the germline V gene. The CDR3 loop reads CASSLTGQGHNQPQHF. The CDR3 region has the DNA TGTGCCAGCAGCTTAACCGGACAGGGCCACAATCAGCCCCAGCATTTT.

The rearrangement uses TRBV7-9 and TRBJ2-5; weak D call: TRBD2 (6 bases). Between the trimmed V and J ends, which lost 2 bases and 5 bases, there was a span of 12 bases. From germline, CDR1 is SEHNR and CDR2 FQNEAQ (reference sequence). The CDR3 contains 14 residues. CDR3 protein: CASSLKGGAETQYF. CDR3 DNA sequence: TGTGCCAGCAGCTTAAAGGGAGGCGCGGAGACCCAGTACTTC. Drawing the rest from reference TRBV7-9 and TRBJ2-5, the complete variable domain is DTGVSQNPRHKITKRGQNVTFRCDPISEHNRLYWYRQTLGQGPEFLTYFQNEAQLEKSRLLSDRFSAERPKGSFSTLEIQRTEQGDSAMYLCASSLKGGAETQYFGPGTRLLVL.

The V and J genes are TRBV7-6 and TRBJ2-3; TRBD2 agrees at 14 bases. CDR1 and CDR2 (germline): SGHVS, FNYEAQ. The CDR3 spans 17 residues. The ends lost 2 bases at V and 6 bases at J; junction bases unmatched: 7. In nucleotides, the CDR3 is TGTGCCAGCAGCTTATTGGGACTAGCGGGAGCTGTCGATACGCAGTATTTT. Its protein product is CASSLLGLAGAVDTQYF.

The genes are TRBV20-1 and TRBJ2-1; D is possibly TRBD2 (6 bases). This CDR3 spans 11 amino acids. Germline CDR1 DFQATT, CDR2 SNEGSKA (reference sequence). V was clipped by 5 bases and J by 7 bases, with 9 bases between them. CDR3 sequence: CSAPDYNEQFF. The CDR3 DNA is TGCAGTGCTCCGGACTATAATGAGCAGTTCTTC.

CDR3 DNA: TGTGCCAGCAGCCCGTACATGACAGATACGCAGTATTTT. As protein: CASSPYMTDTQYF. This chain uses TRBV4-2 with TRBJ2-3; D is unclear. Germline-derived CDR1 and CDR2 are LGHNA and YNFKEQ. The CDR3 covers 13 residues. Trimming removed 4 bases from V and 3 bases from J, with 8 bases in between.

Here the CDR3 DNA reads TGTGCCTTTCGGAGAAGGACTGAAGCTTTCTTT. It is translated as CAFRRRTEAFF. This chain connects TRBV30 to TRBJ1-1; D gene uncertain. V gave up 7 bases and J gave up 5 bases, with 11 bases separating them. Germline CDR1 reads GTSNPN; CDR2 reads SVGIG (reference sequence). CDR3 length: 11 amino acids.

Regarding this clone: The junction departs from germline at one end; a sequencing error may be responsible. The gene calls are TRBV5-3 and TRBJ2-7, with 7 positions matching TRBD2. TRBV5-3 is reported as an ORF; its role is uncertain. This CDR3 contains 15 residues. CDR3 bases: TGTGCCAGCAGCTTGGGCGGGAGCCTTACCTACGAGCAGTACTTC. Its protein is CASSLGGSLTYEQYF.

The genes are TRBV11-2 and TRBJ1-1, with 7 bases fitting TRBD1. The CDR3 is made up of 14 amino acids. Germline lookup yields CDR1 SGHAT and CDR2 FQNNGV. V lost 1 base and J lost 8; bases outside the gene matches: 7. CDR3 amino acids: CASSLGSRGEEAFF. In DNA, the CDR3 is TGTGCCAGCAGCTTAGGCTCCAGGGGGGAAGAAGCTTTCTTT.

The chain carries TRBV5-1 and TRBJ2-7; the D gene is possibly TRBD1 (6 bases). Trimming cost V 6 bases and J 1 base, with 8 bases left between them. This CDR3 is built from 12 residues. The germline V gene encodes CDR1 SGHRS and CDR2 YFSETQ. Here the CDR3 reads CASTGDSYEQYF. DNA for the CDR3: TGCGCCAGCACAGGGGATTCCTACGAGCAGTACTTC.

V and J are TRBV7-6 and TRBJ1-3; no firm D call. Germline V gene data show CDR1 as SGHVS and CDR2 as FNYEAQ. This CDR3 is built from 18 residues. The V and J ends lost 1 base and 0 bases respectively, with 16 bases between them. CDR3 amino acids: CASSLEAEKGYSGNTIYF. CDR3 in DNA: TGTGCCAGCAGCTTAGAAGCGGAAAAGGGCTACTCTGGAAACACCATATATTTT.

The J gene is TRBJ2-5, the V gene TRBV13, with D possibly being TRBD2 (5 bases). Trimming took 1 base from V and 3 from J, leaving 9 bases between them. The CDR3 loop spans 14 amino acids. Germline CDR1 reads PRHDT; CDR2 reads FYEKMQ (reference sequence). In DNA, the CDR3 is TGTGCCAGCAGCTTAGTCGGACTGAAAGAGACCCAGTACTTC. Its translation is CASSLVGLKETQYF. Full variable domain (remainder filled in from reference TRBV13 and TRBJ2-5): AAGVIQSPRHLIKEKRETATLKCYPIPRHDTVYWYQQGPGQDPQFLISFYEKMQSDKGSIPDRFSAQQFSDYHSELNMSSLELGDSALYFCASSLVGLKETQYFGPGTRLLVL.

This clone has a handful of counts. The rearrangement joins TRBV11-3 to TRBJ2-3; 9 bases agree with TRBD2. Germline V gene lookup returns CDR1 SGHNT and CDR2 YENEEA. The V segment lost 2 bases and the J segment 3 bases; nucleotides outside the gene matches: 3. This CDR3 comprises 15 residues. The CDR3 DNA sequence: TGTGCCAGCAGCTTAAAAGCGGGAGGAACAGATACGCAGTATTTT. Translating it yields CASSLKAGGTDTQYF.

There are a few counts of this clone. The chain uses TRBV19 and TRBJ1-5; the D gene is possibly TRBD1 (5 bases). The CDR3 sequence is 16 residues long. Germline V gene sequence: CDR1 LNHDA, CDR2 SQIVND (reference sequence). V was pared by 1 base and J by 1 base, with 11 bases between. The chain's CDR3 is CASSIGRRASNQPQHF. The DNA of the CDR3 is TGTGCCAGTAGTATAGGGCGCAGGGCCAGCAATCAGCCCCAGCATTTT. Based on the CDR3 plus reference TRBV19 and TRBJ1-5, the full variable domain is DGGITQSPKYLFRKEGQNVTLSCEQNLNHDAMYWYRQDPGQGLRLIYYSQIVNDFQKGDIAEGYSVSREKKESFPLTVTSAQKNPTAFYLCASSIGRRASNQPQHFGDGTRLSIL.

The chain has TRBV5-1 and TRBJ1-1, with 7 nucleotides matching TRBD1. V was pared by 4 bases and J by 4 bases, with 7 bases of the junction left unmatched. Germline CDR1 and CDR2: SGHRS and YFSETQ. The CDR3 loop spans 14 amino acids. Here the CDR3 DNA reads TGCGCCAGCAGCGGACAGACAGGGAGCACTGAAGCTTTCTTT. It yields the protein CASSGQTGSTEAFF.

CDR3 region: CASSLRDRGFSGGYTF. The CDR3 nucleotides read TGTGCCAGCAGCCTCCGGGACAGGGGCTTTAGCGGTGGCTACACCTTC. This chain links TRBV5-6 with TRBJ1-2, with 10 bases aligning to TRBD1. Per the germline V gene, CDR1 is SGHDT and CDR2 is YYEEEE. This CDR3 has 16 residues. V lost 4 bases and J lost 7; bases outside the gene matches: 13.

CDR3 sequence (DNA): TGCGCCAGCAGCCCCGGAGAGACCCAGTACTTC. As protein: CASSPGETQYF. The chain has TRBV5-1 and TRBJ2-5; D gene unclear. CDR3 length: 11 amino acids. Looked up from germline, CDR1 is SGHRS and CDR2 is YFSETQ. Trimming shortened V by 4 bases and J by 4 bases, and 5 bases separated the two germline ends. Variable domain in full (rest from reference TRBV5-1 and TRBJ2-5): KAGVTQTPRYLIKTRGQQVTLSCSPISGHRSVSWYQQTPGQGLQFLFEYFSETQRNKGNFPGRFSGRQFSNSRSEMNVSTLELGDSALYLCASSPGETQYFGPGTRLLVL.

This chain joins TRBV28 and TRBJ2-7; D perhaps matches TRBD1 (6 bases). CDR1 is MDHEN and CDR2 is SYDVKM in the germline V gene. With 6 bases removed from V and 4 bases from J, the gap between germline ends came to 10 bases. This CDR3 contains 12 residues. The CDR3 DNA sequence: TGTGCCAGCAGGGACAGAGTGTACGAGCAGTACTTC. As protein: CASRDRVYEQYF.

This chain uses TRBV28 with TRBJ2-7, with D possibly matching TRBD2 (5 bases). Per the germline V gene, CDR1 is MDHEN and CDR2 is SYDVKM. V lost 2 bases, J lost 0 bases, and 8 bases lay in between. The CDR3 runs to 14 residues. CDR3 in amino acids: CASSLRGNSYEQYF. The DNA of the CDR3 is TGTGCCAGCAGTTTACGGGGAAACTCCTACGAGCAGTACTTC.

The chain employs TRBV9 and TRBJ1-1; possible D gene TRBD1, 5 bases. Germline V gene data show CDR1 as SGDLS and CDR2 as YYNGEE. This CDR3 has 13 residues. Trimming took 2 bases from V and 5 from J, leaving 10 bases between them. The CDR3 DNA reads as TGTGCCAGCAGCGTTGGTCAGGGAACTGAAGCTTTCTTT. Protein: CASSVGQGTEAFF. The variable domain in full, with the rest retrieved from reference TRBV9 and TRBJ1-1, is DSGVTQTPKHLITATGQRVTLRCSPRSGDLSVYWYQQSLDQGLQFLIQYYNGEERAKGNILERFSAQQFPDLHSELNLSSLELGDSALYFCASSVGQGTEAFFGQGTRLTVV.

The genes are TRBV21-1 and TRBJ2-1; the table's D call TRBD1 went unverified against the DNA. TRBV21-1 is deemed a pseudogene. The CDR3 spans 15 residues. CDR3 nucleotide sequence: TGTGCCAGCAGCGGCCGGGACAGGGTCTGCAATGAGCAGTTCTTC. Translating it yields CASSGRDRVCNEQFF.